Sequencing of this TCR beta chain was carried out in a study of vaccination and CD4 T cells after COVID-19 (dated 2022 in TCRdb). Turning to the overall study: SARS-CoV-2 positivity had been established in the convalescent patients by nasal swab PCR, and mild disease was recorded in some 10 of these patients and severe disease in one. Six males and four females were included in the convalescent cohort, with two Hispanic individuals, seven Caucasians, two Asians and one multiracial person represented. Participants received two doses of either the Pfizer-BioNTech BNT162b2 vaccine (n=8) or the Moderna mRNA-1273 vaccine (n=2). Post-COVID blood samples were collected from convalescent patients a median of roughly 100 days after diagnosis, with a range of roughly 30 to 161 days. Post-vaccine blood samples were obtained a median of about 72 days after the second vaccine dose, with a range of roughly 14 to 241 days. For stimulating the cultures, overlapping spike peptide pools were used, derived from SARS-CoV-2 as well as from the common cold coronaviruses HCoV-NL63, HCoV-OC43 and HCoV-229E. As controls, cultures received a CEFX viral epitope pool (the positive control), an HIV-1 Nef peptide pool (the negative control), or no peptide at all. The spike-specific CD4+ TCR repertoire was compared before and after mRNA vaccination in 10 to 11 COVID-19 convalescent patients and a handful of infection-naive healthy vaccine recipients. The full study reports these points: Only a relatively small number of convalescent patients were included in the study, and early timepoints following natural infection were not analyzed. An increase in the median number of SARS-CoV-2-reactive clonotypes from 21 after infection to roughly 38 after vaccination was observed, but the change was not found to be significant. Among the post-vaccine SARS-CoV-2-reactive clones in convalescent patients, a median approximately 90% showed up only after vaccination, which suggests vaccine-specific priming. In convalescent patients, nearly all vaccine-specific clones (304 of 307) were found to be mono-reactive for SARS-CoV-2 spike rather than cross-reactive with common cold coronaviruses.

Library creation used PCR. TCR sequencing of DNA from cultured CD4+ T cells used the Oncomine TCR Beta short-read assay at the Johns Hopkins FTIC core. Genomic DNA was extracted from the cultured CD4+ T cells with the QIAamp micro DNA kit. The Oncomine TCR Beta libraries from cultured CD4+ T cells were pooled using unique dual indexes and then sequenced on an Illumina iSeq 100. As for the authors' bioinformatics: Non-productive sequences were filtered out, and CDR3s that did not start with C, did not end with F or W, or were shorter than 7 amino acids were discarded. Antigen-specific clonotypes were identified with the MANAFEST web application by comparing peptide-stimulated wells with reference and other culture wells. Positive clones required FDR below 0.05, an odds ratio above 5, and productive frequency above 0.1% in at least two of three replicate wells. Cross-reactive clonotypes were defined as significantly expanded in both SARS-CoV-2 spike wells and at least one common cold coronavirus spike condition. Using R version 3.6.1, CDR3 homology was evaluated through Levenshtein distances (stringdist) along with unrooted phylogenetic trees (ape). The public reads were reprocessed in TCRdb via fastp at Q25 and MiXCR, keeping in-frame beta chains. Entries that share a CDR3 protein sequence are merged under the most common genes and DNA. The V and J calls were not made by the authors but by TCRdb's processing. Here the sample has some 13,000 distinct CDR3 sequences; 35% occur a single time. The top ten constitute 9% to 13% of the sample.

Sample treatment or condition, as interpreted from the label and publication: 10-day PBMC culture with coronavirus spike peptide pools or control peptides (ViraFEST assay). The study used the ViraFEST assay, which expanded antigen-specific T cells with peptide pools and then identified expanded clonotypes by TCR sequencing. The convalescent patients' positive SARS-CoV-2 PCR tests fell between March and December 2020, which was before the Alpha, Beta and Delta variants emerged in the United States. Under 2.5 million PBMCs per well were cultured in IMDM with roughly 5.2% human AB serum and 9 to 10 IU/ml IL-2, plus 10 ug/ml peptide pools. On days 3 and 7, half of the culture medium was replaced with fresh IL-2-containing medium. CD4+ T cells were isolated after roughly nine days of culture through negative selection using the EasySep CD4+ T cell isolation kit. Ficoll-Paque Plus gradient centrifugation was used to isolate PBMCs from whole blood, and the isolated PBMCs were then either used fresh or cryopreserved at -140C. Triplicate wells were generally used for each culture condition.

Details on this clonotype: It lacks a known antigen. The input lacks base qualities; no much larger clone sits a single base away.

CDR1 is given as SEHNR and CDR2 as FQNEAQ, both from the germline V gene (reference sequence). Including cysteine and phenylalanine, the CDR3 has 15 amino acids. Only CDR3 DNA remains: 45 bases, in frame from the first base. V lost 4 bases and J lost 0 bases, and the count of bases not matched to a germline gene is 5. The specimen was CD4+ T cells from blood, cultured in vitro. The clonotype comes from a human donor who had recovered from COVID-19. The chain is made from TRBV7-9 and TRBJ1-1; a stretch of 7 junction bases matches TRBD1. For the CDR3, the sequence is CASSSRDSMNTEAFF. Here is the DNA: TGTGCCAGCAGCTCTCGGGACAGTATGAACACTGAAGCTTTCTTT.